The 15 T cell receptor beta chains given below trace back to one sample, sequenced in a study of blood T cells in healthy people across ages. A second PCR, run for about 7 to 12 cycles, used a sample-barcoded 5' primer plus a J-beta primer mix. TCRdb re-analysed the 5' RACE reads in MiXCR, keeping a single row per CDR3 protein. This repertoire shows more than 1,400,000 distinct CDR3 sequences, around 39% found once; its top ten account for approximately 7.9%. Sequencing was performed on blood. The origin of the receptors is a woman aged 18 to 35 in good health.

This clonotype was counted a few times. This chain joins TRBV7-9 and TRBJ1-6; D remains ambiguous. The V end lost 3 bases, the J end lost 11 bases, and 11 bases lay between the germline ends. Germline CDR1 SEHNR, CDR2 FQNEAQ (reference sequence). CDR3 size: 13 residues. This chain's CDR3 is CASSLGGGPPLHF. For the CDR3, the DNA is TGTGCCAGCAGCTTGGGTGGTGGGCCACCCCTCCACTTT.

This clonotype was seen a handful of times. CDR3 nucleotides: TGTGCCAGCGGGACAGGGACTAATTCACCCCTCCACTTT. Translated: CASGTGTNSPLHF. This chain uses TRBV9 with TRBJ1-6; TRBD1 matches at 9 bases. The CDR3 has 13 residues. CDR1 is SGDLS, CDR2 YYNGEE, per germline. Germline trimming cut 7 bases from V and 6 bases from J; bases unmatched to any gene: 2.

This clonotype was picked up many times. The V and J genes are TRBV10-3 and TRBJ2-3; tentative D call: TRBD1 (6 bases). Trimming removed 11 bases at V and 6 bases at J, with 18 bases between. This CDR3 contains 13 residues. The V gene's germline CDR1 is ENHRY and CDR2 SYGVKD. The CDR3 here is CAAGSGAGDTQYF. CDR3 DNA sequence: TGTGCCGCGGGTTCAGGGGCTGGGGATACGCAGTATTTT.

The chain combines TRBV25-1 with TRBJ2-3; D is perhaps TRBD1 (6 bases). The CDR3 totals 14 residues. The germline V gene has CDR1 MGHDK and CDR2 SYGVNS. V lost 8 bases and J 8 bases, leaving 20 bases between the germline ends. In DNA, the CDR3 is TGTGCCAGCTCCCTGACAGGATCCATACGTACGCAGTATTTT. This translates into CASSLTGSIRTQYF.

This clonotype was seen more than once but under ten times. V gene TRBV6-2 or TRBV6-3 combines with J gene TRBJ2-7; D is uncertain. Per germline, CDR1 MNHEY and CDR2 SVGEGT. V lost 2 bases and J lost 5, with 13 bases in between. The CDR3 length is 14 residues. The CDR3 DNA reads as TGTGCCAGCAGTTACGGGTCGGGTTCCGACGAGCAGTACTTC. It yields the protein CASSYGSGSDEQYF.

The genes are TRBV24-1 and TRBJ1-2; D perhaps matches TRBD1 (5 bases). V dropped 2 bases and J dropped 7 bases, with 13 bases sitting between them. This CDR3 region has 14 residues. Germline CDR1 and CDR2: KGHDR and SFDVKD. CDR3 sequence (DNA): TGTGCCACCAGTGATTCCCGCCGGGGCTGTGGCTACACCTTC. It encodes CATSDSRRGCGYTF.

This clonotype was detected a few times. CDR3 nucleotide sequence: TGTGCCAGCAGCTCAGCACAGGGATATATTCAGTACTTC. Its translation is CASSSAQGYIQYF. The chain carries TRBV7-3 and TRBJ2-4, with D perhaps matching TRBD1 (6 bases). The V gene lost 4 bases and the J gene lost 10 bases, with 14 bases spanning the gap. Germline V gives CDR1 SGHTA, CDR2 FQGTGA. CDR3 length: 13 amino acids.

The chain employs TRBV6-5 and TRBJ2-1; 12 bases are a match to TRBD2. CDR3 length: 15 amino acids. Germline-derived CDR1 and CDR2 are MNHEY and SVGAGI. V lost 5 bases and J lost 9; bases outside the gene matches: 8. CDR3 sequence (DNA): TGTGCCAGCAGTCCATGGACTAGCGGGACTGTTGAGCAGTTCTTC. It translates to CASSPWTSGTVEQFF.

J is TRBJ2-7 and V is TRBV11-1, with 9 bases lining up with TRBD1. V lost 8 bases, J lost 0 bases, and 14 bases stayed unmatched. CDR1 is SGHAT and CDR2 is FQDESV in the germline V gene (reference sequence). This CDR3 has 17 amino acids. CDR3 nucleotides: TGTGCCAGCTCCGGTAAACTGGGACAGGGTAGCTCCTACGAGCAGTACTTC. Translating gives CASSGKLGQGSSYEQYF. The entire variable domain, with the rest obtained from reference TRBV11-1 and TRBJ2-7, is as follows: EAEVAQSPRYKITEKSQAVAFWCDPISGHATLYWYRQILGQGPELLVQFQDESVVDDSQLPKDRFSAERLKGVDSTLKIQPAELGDSAMYLCASSGKLGQGSSYEQYFGPGTRLTVT.

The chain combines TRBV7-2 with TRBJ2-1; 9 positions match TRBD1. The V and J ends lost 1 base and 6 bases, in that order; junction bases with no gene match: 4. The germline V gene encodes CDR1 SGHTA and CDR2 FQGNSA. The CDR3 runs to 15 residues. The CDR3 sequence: CASSLDWDRANEQFF. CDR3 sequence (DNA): TGTGCCAGCAGCTTAGACTGGGACAGGGCCAATGAGCAGTTCTTC.

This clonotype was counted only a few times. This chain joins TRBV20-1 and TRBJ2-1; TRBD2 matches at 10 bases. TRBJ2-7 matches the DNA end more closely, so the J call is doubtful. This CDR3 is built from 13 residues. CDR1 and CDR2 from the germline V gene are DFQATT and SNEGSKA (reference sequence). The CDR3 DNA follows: TGCAGTGCCGGACTAGCGGTCTACAATGAGCAGTACTTC. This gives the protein CSAGLAVYNEQYF.

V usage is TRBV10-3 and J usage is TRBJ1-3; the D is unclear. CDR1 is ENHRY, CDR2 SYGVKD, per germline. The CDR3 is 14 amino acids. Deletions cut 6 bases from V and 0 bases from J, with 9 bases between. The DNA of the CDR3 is TGTGCCATCAGCCCAGACTCCTCTGGAAACACCATATATTTT. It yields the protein CAISPDSSGNTIYF.

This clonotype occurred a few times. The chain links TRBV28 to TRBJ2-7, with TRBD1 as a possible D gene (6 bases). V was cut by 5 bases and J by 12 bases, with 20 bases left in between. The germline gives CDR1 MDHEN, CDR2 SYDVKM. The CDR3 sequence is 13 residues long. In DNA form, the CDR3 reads TGTGCCAGCAGTACGGGACAAGACCGACCCGGGTACTTC. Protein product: CASSTGQDRPGYF. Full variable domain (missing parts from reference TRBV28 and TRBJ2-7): DVKVTQSSRYLVKRTGEKVFLECVQDMDHENMFWYRQDPGLGLRLIYFSYDVKMKEKGDIPEGYSVSREKKERFSLILESASTNQTSMYLCASSTGQDRPGYFGPGTRLTVT.

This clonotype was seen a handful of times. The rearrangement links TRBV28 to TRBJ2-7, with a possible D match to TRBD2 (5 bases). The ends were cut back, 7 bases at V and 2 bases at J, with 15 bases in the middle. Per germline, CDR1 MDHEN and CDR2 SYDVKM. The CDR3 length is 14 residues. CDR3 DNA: TGTGCCAGCACCCGGGGTGGACTTACCTACGAGCAGTACTTC. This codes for CASTRGGLTYEQYF.

CDR3 nucleotides: TGTGCCAGCACCCCAGCACCGGCAGGGGCGAGTGAAAAACTGTTTTTT. Translation: CASTPAPAGASEKLFF. The chain couples TRBV7-9 to TRBJ1-4; possible D gene TRBD1, 6 bases. CDR1 is SEHNR and CDR2 is FQNEAQ in the germline V gene (reference sequence). CDR3 size: 16 residues. The V gene lost 7 bases and the J gene lost 7 bases, with 22 bases spanning the gap.